The rows below give T cell receptor beta chains drawn from one sample of a study of regulatory T cells in long-lasting Graves disease. Each CDR3 protein is one row after TCRdb ran MiXCR on the multiplex PCR reads. The data contain 300,000 to 400,000 distinct CDR3 sequences, around 20% of them singletons. Sequencing used peripheral blood mononuclear cells (PBMCs), obtained when the disease was refractory, from a patient treated with antithyroid drugs. These receptors were taken from a female donor with Graves disease. The CDR3 runs from the conserved cysteine through the conserved F or W. The D gene is left open where the match is weak. Clone size is not always given. Where it is, it says once, few, many or a class for expanded clones.

V gene	clone size	D gene	J gene	CDR3 DNA	CDR3 protein
TRBV9	few	.	TRBJ2-7	TGTGCCAGCAGCCCCCGCGGGGGCAGGAACGAGCAGTACTTC	CASSPRGGRNEQYF
TRBV20-1	.	.	TRBJ1-1	TGCAGTGCTAGAGATGGTCCGGGAATGAGGGTTTTCTTT	CSARDGPGMRVFF
TRBV25-1	many	.	TRBJ2-2	TGTGCCAGCAGTGACACACTGCGGAGCGACACCGGGGAGCTGTTTTTT	CASSDTLRSDTGELFF
TRBV7-9	many	TRBD1	TRBJ2-6	TGTGCCAGCAGCTCCGGACAGGGGATAGGGGCCAACGTCCTGACTTTC	CASSSGQGIGANVLTF
TRBV12-3/TRBV12-4	few	.	TRBJ1-5	TGTGCCAGCAGTTTGGGCAGGGCGGCGAGAAATAGCAATCAGCCCCAGCATTTT	CASSLGRAARNSNQPQHF
TRBV12-3/TRBV12-4	many	.	TRBJ1-1	TGTGCCAGCAGTTTGGTAGGGAAGAACACTGAAGCTTTCTTT	CASSLVGKNTEAFF
TRBV9	few	TRBD1	TRBJ2-5	TGTGCCAGCAGCGTAGCGGGACAGGGCCTGGGGGAGACCCAGTACTTC	CASSVAGQGLGETQYF
TRBV20-1	many	.	TRBJ1-4	TGCAGTGCTAGAAAGGGGACCGGTGAAAAACTGTTTTTT	CSARKGTGEKLFF
TRBV10-3	many	.	TRBJ1-1	TGTGCCATCAGTGAGTCGATTGGGGGCGTGAACACTGAAGCTTTCTTT	CAISESIGGVNTEAFF
TRBV6-4	.	.	TRBJ1-4	TGTGCCAGCAGTTACAAGGGGCTTGAAAAACTGTTTTTT	CASSYKGLEKLFF
TRBV30	.	.	TRBJ1-1	TGTGCCTGGAAGCCCCGGACGGCGAACACTGAAGCTTTCTTT	CAWKPRTANTEAFF
TRBV18	many	.	TRBJ1-5	TGTGCCAGCTCTATCCCGGGGGGCAATCAGCCCCAGCATTTT	CASSIPGGNQPQHF
TRBV10-3	few	.	TRBJ2-7	TGTGCCATCAGTGAGTCAAGACGGTCCTACGAGCAGTACTTC	CAISESRRSYEQYF
TRBV6-1	many	TRBD2	TRBJ2-7	TGTGCCAGCAGTGACTTACCGGGACTAGACGAGCAGTACTTC	CASSDLPGLDEQYF
TRBV2	many	.	TRBJ2-2	TGTGCCAGCAGTGGGAGGACAGTCACCGGGGAGCTGTTTTTT	CASSGRTVTGELFF
TRBV7-8	.	.	TRBJ1-4	TGTGCCAGCAGCTTACAAGCGACCCTTAATGAAAAACTGTTTTTT	CASSLQATLNEKLFF
TRBV10-3	many	.	TRBJ2-2	TGTGCCATCAGTGAAAGCCTGGACACCGGGGAGCTGTTTTTT	CAISESLDTGELFF
TRBV6-5	.	.	TRBJ1-1	TGTGCCAGCAGTTACTCGATGGGCAGCCTGAACACTGAAGCTTTCTTT	CASSYSMGSLNTEAFF
TRBV11-2	.	TRBD1	TRBJ1-4	TGTGCCAGCAGCTTTCCACAGGGGACGCAAGGAAAACTGTTTTTT	CASSFPQGTQGKLFF
TRBV28	many	.	TRBJ1-1	TGTGCCAGCAGGGGGACACTCGACACTGAAGCTTTCTTT	CASRGTLDTEAFF
TRBV7-9	.	.	TRBJ2-7	TGTGCCAGCAGCTGGGGGGAAGAATACGAGCAGTACTTC	CASSWGEEYEQYF
TRBV11-3	many	.	TRBJ2-2	TGTGCCAGCAGCTTAGATCTGACACACACCGGGGAGCTGTTTTTT	CASSLDLTHTGELFF
TRBV29-1	many	.	TRBJ1-1	TGCAGCGTTGGGGGGGTTGAAGCTTTCTTT	CSVGGVEAFF
TRBV5-1	many	.	TRBJ1-5	TGCGCCAGCAGCTTTGACAGCCCTACCACTCAGCCCCAGCATTTT	CASSFDSPTTQPQHF
TRBV3-1	.	TRBD2	TRBJ2-1	TGTGCCAGCAGCCACGGAGCGGGAGGGAGGTCCTACAATGAGCAGTTCTTC	CASSHGAGGRSYNEQFF
TRBV20-1	few	.	TRBJ1-6	TGCAGTGCTAGACGGTGGGACTATAATTCACCCCTCCACTTT	CSARRWDYNSPLHF
TRBV6-2/TRBV6-3	many	TRBD1	TRBJ2-7	TGTGCCAGCAGTTACTCGTCCAGGGGGCTATACGAGCAGTACTTC	CASSYSSRGLYEQYF
TRBV14	few	.	TRBJ1-2	TGTGCCAGCAGCCGGTACCTGGGGGACTATGGCTACACCTTC	CASSRYLGDYGYTF
TRBV18	.	.	TRBJ2-7	TGTGCCAGCTCACCTATGGGACAATCCTACGAGCAGTACTTC	CASSPMGQSYEQYF
TRBV18	few	.	TRBJ1-2	TGTGCCAGCTCACCTTCCGGCGTCTATGGCTACACCTTC	CASSPSGVYGYTF
TRBV5-4	many	TRBD1	TRBJ1-2	TGTGCCAGCAGCCGTCCGGGACAGCCACTTTCACGTGGCTACACCTTC	CASSRPGQPLSRGYTF
TRBV30	many	.	TRBJ1-4	TGTGCCTGGAGTGTGTGGGCGGGGGATGGTGAAAAACTGTTTTTT	CAWSVWAGDGEKLFF
TRBV5-4	few	TRBD2	TRBJ2-5	TGTGCCAGCAGCACCGGGACTAGCCAAGAGACCCAGTACTTC	CASSTGTSQETQYF
TRBV6-1	many	.	TRBJ1-1	TGTGCCAGCAGTCAGACCTGGGGGACTGAAGCTTTCTTT	CASSQTWGTEAFF
TRBV2	many	.	TRBJ2-4	TGTGCCAGCAGAGTAGTCGGGGGCATTCAGTACTTC	CASRVVGGIQYF
TRBV11-2	many	.	TRBJ1-3	TGTGCCAGCAGGACCCTACAACAGGGTTCTCACGGAAACACCATATATTTT	CASRTLQQGSHGNTIYF
TRBV19	.	.	TRBJ2-6	TGTGCCAGTAGCTTAGACTCCTCTGGGGCCAACGTCCTGACTTTC	CASSLDSSGANVLTF
TRBV30	.	.	TRBJ2-1	TGTGCCTGGAGTCTAGGGATTCCAGGGTCGGGTCGGAATGAGCAGTTCTTC	CAWSLGIPGSGRNEQFF
TRBV2	.	.	TRBJ2-3	TGTGCCAGCACTATAAATCCCGGTAGGGGGGATAGCACAGATACGCAGTATTTT	CASTINPGRGDSTDTQYF
TRBV4-1	.	.	TRBJ1-2	TGCGCCAGCAGCCAAGATGAAAGGGGGGCCTATGGCTACACCTTC	CASSQDERGAYGYTF
TRBV2	medium-sized	.	TRBJ1-4	TGTGCCAGCAGTGAAGCCCTGACAGGCCTTAATGAAAAACTGTTTTTT	CASSEALTGLNEKLFF
TRBV5-1	.	.	TRBJ2-7	TGCGCCAGCAGCCCTAGGGGGGAGGACTACGAGCAGTACTTC	CASSPRGEDYEQYF
TRBV20-1	few	.	TRBJ2-4	TGCAGTGCTAGAGAGTCCCCGGGAACAGCTCAATCTTCAGCCAAAAACATTCAGTACTTC	CSARESPGTAQSSAKNIQYF
TRBV29-1	many	.	TRBJ1-1	TGCAGCGTCGCATCACTGAGGCCTGCTGAAGCTTTCTTT	CSVASLRPAEAFF
TRBV4-1	.	TRBD2	TRBJ2-4	TGCGCCAGCAGCCCATTAGCGGGGGGGCTTTTCTTC	CASSPLAGGLFF
TRBV12-3/TRBV12-4	few	.	TRBJ2-1	TGTGCCAGCAGTTTAGATATAACGGGAAGTTGGTTCTTC	CASSLDITGSWFF
TRBV28	many	TRBD1	TRBJ2-7	TGTGCCAGCAGTTTGCGGGCAGGGGGCTTTTACGAGCAGTACTTC	CASSLRAGGFYEQYF
TRBV10-3	few	TRBD1	TRBJ2-7	TGTGCCATCAGACCGACAGGGATGGCCGACGAGCAGTACTTC	CAIRPTGMADEQYF
TRBV5-1	few	TRBD2	TRBJ2-7	TGCGCCAGCAGCCCCAGCGGGGGGGCGTACGACGAGCAGTACTTC	CASSPSGGAYDEQYF
TRBV2	many	TRBD1	TRBJ1-5	TGTGCCAGCAGGTATACAGGGGAGAGTCAGCCCCAGCATTTT	CASRYTGESQPQHF
TRBV19	.	.	TRBJ1-1	TGTGCCAGTGGGGGACCGATGAACACTGAAGCTTTCTTT	CASGGPMNTEAFF
TRBV6-2/TRBV6-3	few	.	TRBJ2-2	TGTGCCAGCAGTTATTCATCGGGGGCTCTTACCGGGGAGCTGTTTTTT	CASSYSSGALTGELFF
TRBV25-1	.	TRBD1	TRBJ1-2	TGTGCCAGCAGGCCGGGACAGGGGTTCTATGGCTACACCTTC	CASRPGQGFYGYTF
TRBV7-2	many	TRBD2	TRBJ2-7	TGTGCCAGCAGACGTAGCGGGGGGCCAAGGAGCTCCTACGAGCAGTACTTC	CASRRSGGPRSSYEQYF
TRBV6-4	few	.	TRBJ1-1	TGTGCCAGCAGTGGGAGACAGATAAACACTGAAGCTTTCTTT	CASSGRQINTEAFF